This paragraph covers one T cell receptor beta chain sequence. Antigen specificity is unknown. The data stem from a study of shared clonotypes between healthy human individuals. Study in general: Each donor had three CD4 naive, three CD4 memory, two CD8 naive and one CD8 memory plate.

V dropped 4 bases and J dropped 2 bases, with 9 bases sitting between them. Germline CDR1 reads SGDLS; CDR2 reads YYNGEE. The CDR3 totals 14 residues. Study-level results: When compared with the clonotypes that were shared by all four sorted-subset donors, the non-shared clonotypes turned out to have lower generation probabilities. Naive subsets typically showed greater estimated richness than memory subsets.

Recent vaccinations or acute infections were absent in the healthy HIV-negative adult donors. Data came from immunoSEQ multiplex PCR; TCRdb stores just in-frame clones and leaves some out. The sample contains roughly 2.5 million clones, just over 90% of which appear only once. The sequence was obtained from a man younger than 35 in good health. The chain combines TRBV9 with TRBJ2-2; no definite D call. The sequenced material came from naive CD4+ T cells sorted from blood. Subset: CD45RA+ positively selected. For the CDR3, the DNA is TGTGCCAGCAGCCCTACGTCTAACACCGGGGAGCTGTTTTTT. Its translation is CASSPTSNTGELFF.